The 22 T cell receptor beta chains listed next were all sequenced from one sample in a study of Graves' ophthalmopathy and Graves' hyperthyroidism (dated by TCRdb to the late 2010s). The sequencer listed for this sample is Illumina HiSeq 2000. For repertoire sequencing, TCR beta CDR3 regions were amplified from RNA transcripts. The first round of RT-PCR was done with HTBI primers and the Qiagen OneStep RT-PCR kit, and was followed by a second round of multiplex PCR, then size selection and purification. In-frame beta chains were kept once TCRdb had trimmed the public reads at Q25 with fastp and called clones with MiXCR. Rows are unified per CDR3 protein, each entry keeping the most common DNA and genes. This sample holds roughly 700,000 distinct CDR3 sequences; roughly two fifths were observed only once. Of the sample, roughly 46% is held by the ten largest clones. Source material: peripheral blood. Receptors originate from an adult man with Graves' ophthalmopathy.

The chain carries TRBV7-9 and TRBJ1-4; D remains unclear. CDR3 length: 14 residues. Looked up from germline, CDR1 is SEHNR and CDR2 is FQNEAQ (reference sequence). Trimming cost V 5 bases and J 7 bases, with 14 bases left between them. CDR3 residues: CASSITGLGEKLFF. The CDR3 coding sequence is TGTGCCAGCAGCATAACGGGGTTGGGTGAAAAACTGTTTTTT.

This clonotype was seen ten or more times. The rearrangement joins TRBV2 to TRBJ2-7, with D possibly TRBD1 on 6 matching bases. This CDR3 has 14 residues. Germline lookup yields CDR1 SNHLY and CDR2 FYNNEI. V lost 7 bases, J lost 3 bases, and 16 bases lay in between. This CDR3 is CASNAAGQIYEQYF. The DNA of the CDR3 is TGTGCCAGCAACGCGGCCGGACAGATCTACGAGCAGTACTTC.

The CDR3 loop reads CSASWLRDREYF. CDR3 in DNA: TGCAGTGCTAGTTGGTTGAGAGACAGAGAGTACTTC. The chain joins TRBV20-1 to TRBJ2-7; possibly TRBD1 for D (5 bases). Trimming took off 3 bases at V and 11 bases at J, with 17 bases between the two ends. The CDR3 has 12 amino acids. CDR1 and CDR2 (germline): DFQATT, SNEGSKA (reference sequence).

This clonotype was seen a few times. J is TRBJ1-1 and V is TRBV19; D is unresolved. V was trimmed by 4 bases and J by 0 bases, leaving 15 bases between them. CDR1 is LNHDA and CDR2 is SQIVND in the germline V gene (reference sequence). The CDR3 is made up of 16 amino acids. CDR3 nucleotides: TGTGCCAGTAGTAGGATGCGGGCCTCCATGAACACTGAAGCTTTCTTT. It encodes CASSRMRASMNTEAFF.

With regard to this clonotype: One base away lies a much larger clone, so this may be a sequencing read error. The chain employs TRBV2 and TRBJ2-5; 9 bases are a match to TRBD2. Trimming at V came to 6 bases and at J to 7 bases, leaving 15 bases not matched to a gene. This CDR3 spans 16 amino acids. Germline V gene data show CDR1 as SNHLY and CDR2 as FYNNEI. CDR3 in amino acids: CASSVAGVPQWMTQYF. CDR3 bases: TGTGCCAGCAGCGTAGCGGGAGTTCCCCAATGGATGACCCAGTACTTC.

The gene calls are TRBV7-4 and TRBJ2-3; 9 bases are a match to TRBD2. This CDR3 is 13 amino acids long. V lost 5 bases, J lost 14 bases, and 11 bases stayed unmatched. Germline V gene data show CDR1 as SGHVT and CDR2 as SQSDAQ. CDR3 sequence (DNA): TGTGCCAGCAGCCCGCCCGGCGGGGGGGCTTGGTATTTT. Translation: CASSPPGGGAWYF. The variable domain in full, with the rest retrieved from reference TRBV7-4 and TRBJ2-3, is GAGVSQSPRYKVAKRGRDVALRCDSISGHVTLYWYRQTLGQGSEVLTYSQSDAQRDKSGRPSGRFSAERPERSVSTLKIQRTEQGDSAVYLCASSPPGGGAWYFGPGTRLTVL.

This clonotype has a handful of counts. The chain links TRBV19 to TRBJ2-6; no clear D gene. The ends were cut back, 5 bases at V and 3 bases at J, with 14 bases in the middle. The CDR3 totals 16 residues. Germline CDR1 and CDR2: LNHDA and SQIVND (reference sequence). The CDR3 sequence is CASSYASFHGANVLTF. The CDR3 DNA is TGTGCCAGTAGTTACGCCTCCTTCCATGGGGCCAACGTCCTGACTTTC.

The chain employs TRBV6-6 and TRBJ2-7; the match to TRBD2 covers 7 bases. J lost 4 bases, V lost 2 bases, and 8 bases had no gene match. The germline V gene encodes CDR1 MNHNY and CDR2 SVGAGI (reference sequence). The CDR3 has 15 residues. CDR3 region: CASSYSGAGAYEQYF. The CDR3 DNA reads as TGTGCCAGCAGTTACAGTGGGGCGGGAGCGTACGAGCAGTACTTC.

Note on this clonotype: A read error may produce the germline difference seen at one junction end. V gene TRBV10-1 combines with J gene TRBJ2-2, with TRBD2 matching 8 bases. This CDR3 spans 16 amino acids. Germline V lookup: CDR1 WNHNN, CDR2 SYGVQD (reference sequence). The CDR3 reads CASNSLGLGATGELFF. The DNA of the CDR3 is TGTGCCAGCAATTCGTTGGGACTAGGAGCTACCGGGGAGCTGTTTTTT.

Concerning this clonotype: One junction end does not reproduce the germline sequence, and a read error may be involved. This sequence joins TRBV2 and TRBJ1-5, with TRBD1 as a possible D gene (5 bases). The CDR3 has 15 residues. CDR1 is SNHLY, CDR2 FYNNEI, per germline. CDR3 coding DNA: TGTGCCGGCAGTGATAGGGGATATAGCAATCAACCCCAGCATTTT. Protein sequence: CAGSDRGYSNQPQHF.

This clonotype occurred many times. The CDR3 protein is CATSDTSGETQYF. The CDR3, as DNA: TGTGCCACCAGTGATACTAGCGGGGAGACCCAGTACTTC. V is TRBV24-1 and J is TRBJ2-5; 9 nucleotides match TRBD2. V lost 3 bases, J lost 5 bases, and 0 bases stayed unmatched. Germline V gene data show CDR1 as KGHDR and CDR2 as SFDVKD. The CDR3 runs to 13 residues.

In the case of this clonotype: Compared with germline, one end of the junction differs, possibly owing to a read error. V is TRBV12-3 or TRBV12-4 and J is TRBJ1-4; 8 bases are a match to TRBD1. The CDR3 consists of 15 residues. The CDR3 DNA sequence: TGTGCCAGCAGTTTCGTTTCAGGGGGCCTTGGAAAACTGCTTTTT. Translated: CASSFVSGGLGKLLF.

In the case of this clonotype: The germline gene is not matched at one end of the junction; a read error may be the cause. V is TRBV29-1 and J is TRBJ1-1, with TRBD1 as a possible D gene (6 bases). The CDR3 runs to 14 residues. The germline V gene encodes CDR1 SQVTM and CDR2 ANQGSEA. CDR3 in amino acids: CSVDGSMRDTEAFF. CDR3 coding DNA: TGCAGCGTTGATGGCTCCATGCGGGACACTGAAGCCTTCTTT. Supplemented by reference TRBV29-1 and TRBJ1-1, the full variable domain reads SAVISQKPSRDICQRGTSLTIQCQVDSQVTMMFWYRQQPGQSLTLIATANQGSEATYESGFVIDKFPISRPNLTFSTLTVSNMSPEDSSIYLCSVDGSMRDTEAFFGQGTRLTVV.

Comment on this clonotype: The junction and the germline gene differ at one end; a read error may be behind it. The V gene is TRBV2, the J gene TRBJ2-5; 10 positions agree with TRBD1. Per the germline V gene, CDR1 is SNHLY and CDR2 is FYNNEI. This CDR3 spans 14 amino acids. CDR3 sequence reads: CAGSPGTGEETQYF. In DNA, the CDR3 is TGTGCCGGCAGTCCCGGGACAGGGGAAGAGACCCAGTACTTC. Full variable domain (remainder filled in from reference TRBV2 and TRBJ2-5): EPEVTQTPSHQVTQMGQEVILRCVPISNHLYFYWYRQILGQKVEFLVSFYNNEISEKSEIFDDQFSVERPDGSNFTLKIRSTKLEDSAMYFCAGSPGTGEETQYFGPGTRLLVL.

This clonotype has ten or more counts. This chain links TRBV12-3 or TRBV12-4 with TRBJ2-6; D is undetermined. CDR3 length: 13 amino acids. Trimming took 6 bases from V and 2 from J, leaving 5 bases between them. The CDR3 DNA follows: TGTGCCAGCAGGGAAACTGGGGCCAACGTCCTGACTTTC. Translated, it gives CASRETGANVLTF.

For this clonotype: This may be a read error: a much more frequent sequence differs by one nucleotide. The chain couples TRBV7-9 to TRBJ2-6; D not resolved. CDR1 and CDR2 (germline): SEHNR, FQNEAQ (reference sequence). The CDR3 length is 14 residues. The CDR3 loop reads CASSSFSRANVLTF. Written as DNA, the CDR3 is TGTGCCAGCAGCTCCTTCTCTAGGGCCAACGTCCTGACTTTC.

This chain links TRBV25-1 with TRBJ1-4, with D unclear. The CDR3 has 16 residues. Germline assignment: CDR1 MGHDK and CDR2 SYGVNS. V was pared by 4 bases and J by 8 bases, with 20 bases between. This CDR3 reads CASSAKRTSNQEKLFF. The CDR3 DNA reads as TGTGCCAGCAGTGCTAAGAGGACGTCCAACCAAGAAAAACTGTTTTTT.

In this sample, this clonotype turned up many times. The chain carries TRBV20-1 and TRBJ1-2; 8 positions agree with TRBD1. There are 12 residues in the CDR3. Per the germline V gene, CDR1 is DFQATT and CDR2 is SNEGSKA (reference sequence). For the CDR3, the DNA is TGCAGCGTGACAGGGGCAAACTATGGCTACACCTTC. It yields the protein CSVTGANYGYTF.

This sequence joins TRBV7-9 and TRBJ1-3, with a tentative D call TRBD1 (6 bases). Germline CDR1 SEHNR, CDR2 FQNEAQ (reference sequence). The CDR3 spans 16 residues. With 4 bases removed from V and 3 bases from J, the gap between germline ends came to 16 bases. In nucleotides, the CDR3 is TGTGCCAGCAGCTCGATGGGCAGGGGCAATGGAAACACCATATATTTT. Amino acids: CASSSMGRGNGNTIYF.

This chain joins TRBV5-4 and TRBJ2-7; 7 positions match TRBD1. The J segment lost 0 bases and the V segment lost 4 bases, leaving 7 bases of the junction unmatched. The germline gives CDR1 SGHNT, CDR2 YYREEE (reference sequence). The CDR3 contains 15 residues. CDR3 sequence (DNA): TGTGCCAGCAGCACGGGACAGTGGGTCTCCTACGAGCAGTACTTC. It codes for CASSTGQWVSYEQYF.

This clonotype showed up just once. This chain links TRBV11-2 with TRBJ1-6, with TRBD1 matching over 8 bases. The CDR3 spans 15 residues. V shed 1 base, J shed 9 bases, and the junction held 5 bases outside the gene matches. Per the germline V gene, CDR1 is SGHAT and CDR2 is FQNNGV. CDR3 nucleotides: TGTGCCAGCAGCTTAGGTGGACAGGGTCCTTCACCCCTCCACTTT. It encodes CASSLGGQGPSPLHF.

This clonotype turned up a few times. The gene calls are TRBV12-3 or TRBV12-4 and TRBJ1-2; TRBD1 aligns across 7 bases. This CDR3 has 14 residues. The ends lost 1 base at V and 7 bases at J; junction bases unmatched: 6. The CDR3 DNA follows: TGTGCCAGCAGTTTAGGTTCCAGGGGGATTGGCTACACCTTC. Translated, it gives CASSLGSRGIGYTF.